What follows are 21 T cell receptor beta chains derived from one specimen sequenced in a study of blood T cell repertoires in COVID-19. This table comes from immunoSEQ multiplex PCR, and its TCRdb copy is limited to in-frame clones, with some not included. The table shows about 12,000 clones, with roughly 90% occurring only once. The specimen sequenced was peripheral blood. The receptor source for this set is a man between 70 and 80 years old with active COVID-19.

CDR3: CASSYSAVYGYTF. The CDR3 coding sequence is TGTGCCAGCAGTTACTCGGCGGTCTATGGCTACACCTTC. The V gene is TRBV6-5, the J gene TRBJ1-2; no firm D call. V shed 0 bases and J shed 4 bases, with 6 bases lying between them. This CDR3 region has 13 residues. Germline V lookup: CDR1 MNHEY, CDR2 SVGAGI.

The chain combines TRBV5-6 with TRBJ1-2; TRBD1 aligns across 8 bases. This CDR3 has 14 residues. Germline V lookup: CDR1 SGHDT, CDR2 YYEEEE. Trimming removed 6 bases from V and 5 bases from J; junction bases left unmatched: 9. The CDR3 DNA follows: TGTGCCAGCACCTTTGGGACAGGAGGGTATGGCTACACCTTC. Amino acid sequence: CASTFGTGGYGYTF.

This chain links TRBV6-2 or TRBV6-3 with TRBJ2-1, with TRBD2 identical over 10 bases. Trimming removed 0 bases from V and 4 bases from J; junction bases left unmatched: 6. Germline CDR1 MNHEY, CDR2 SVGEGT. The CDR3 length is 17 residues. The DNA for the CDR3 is TGTGCCAGCAGTTACTCGAAAAGCGGGGGGGCTTACAATGAGCAGTTCTTC. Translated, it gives CASSYSKSGGAYNEQFF.

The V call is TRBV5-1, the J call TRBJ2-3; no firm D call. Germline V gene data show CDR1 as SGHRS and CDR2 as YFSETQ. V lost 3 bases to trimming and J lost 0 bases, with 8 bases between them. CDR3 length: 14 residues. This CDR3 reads CASSWHSSTDTQYF. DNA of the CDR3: TGCGCCAGCAGCTGGCATTCTAGCACAGATACGCAGTATTTT.

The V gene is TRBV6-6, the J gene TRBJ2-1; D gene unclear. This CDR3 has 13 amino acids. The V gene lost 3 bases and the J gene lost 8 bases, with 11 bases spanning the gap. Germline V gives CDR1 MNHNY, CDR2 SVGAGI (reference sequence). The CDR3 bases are TGTGCCAGCAGTTATGGCTCTGGAGATGAGCAGTTCTTC. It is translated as CASSYGSGDEQFF.

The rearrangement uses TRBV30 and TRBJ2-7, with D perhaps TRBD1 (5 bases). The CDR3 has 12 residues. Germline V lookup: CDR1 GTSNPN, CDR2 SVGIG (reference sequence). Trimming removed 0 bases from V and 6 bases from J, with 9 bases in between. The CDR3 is CAWSVLGVEQYF. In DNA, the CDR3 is TGTGCCTGGAGTGTATTAGGGGTCGAGCAGTACTTC.

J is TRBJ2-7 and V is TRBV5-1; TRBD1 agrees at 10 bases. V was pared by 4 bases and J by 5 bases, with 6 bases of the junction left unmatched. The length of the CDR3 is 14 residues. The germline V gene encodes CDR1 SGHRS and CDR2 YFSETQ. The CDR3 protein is CASSPGDRGDEQYF. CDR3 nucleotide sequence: TGCGCCAGCAGCCCCGGGGACAGGGGCGACGAGCAGTACTTC.

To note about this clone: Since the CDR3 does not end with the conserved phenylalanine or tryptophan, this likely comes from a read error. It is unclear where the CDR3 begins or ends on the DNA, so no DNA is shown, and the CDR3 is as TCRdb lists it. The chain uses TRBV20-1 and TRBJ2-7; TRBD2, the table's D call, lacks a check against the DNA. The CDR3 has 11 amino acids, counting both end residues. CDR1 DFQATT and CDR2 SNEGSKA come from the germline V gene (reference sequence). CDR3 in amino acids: CSARPPQLASL.

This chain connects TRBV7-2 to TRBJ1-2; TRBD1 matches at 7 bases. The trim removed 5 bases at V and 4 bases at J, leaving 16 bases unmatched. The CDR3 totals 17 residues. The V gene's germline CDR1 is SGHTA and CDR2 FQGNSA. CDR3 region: CASSQGLETGPFYGYTF. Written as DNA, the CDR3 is TGTGCCAGCAGCCAGGGCCTTGAGACAGGGCCATTCTATGGCTACACCTTC.

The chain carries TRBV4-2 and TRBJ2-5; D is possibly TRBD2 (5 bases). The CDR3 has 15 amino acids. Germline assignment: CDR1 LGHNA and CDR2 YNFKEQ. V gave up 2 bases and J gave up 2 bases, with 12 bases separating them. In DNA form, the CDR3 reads TGTGCCAGCAGCCAAAGTCTAGCCTTTCAAGAGACCCAGTACTTC. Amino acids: CASSQSLAFQETQYF.

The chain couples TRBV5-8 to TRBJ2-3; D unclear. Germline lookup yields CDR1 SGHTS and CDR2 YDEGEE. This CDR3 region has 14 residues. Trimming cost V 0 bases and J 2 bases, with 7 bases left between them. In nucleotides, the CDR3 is TGTGCCAGCAGCTTGGGGCAGGCCACAGATACGCAGTATTTT. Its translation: CASSLGQATDTQYF.

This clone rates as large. This chain's CDR3 is CASSQGQSQPQHF. The CDR3 DNA sequence: TGTGCCAGCAGTCAGGGACAGAGTCAGCCCCAGCATTTT. The V and J genes are TRBV27 and TRBJ1-5, with 7 bases fitting TRBD1. Germline V gene data show CDR1 as MNHEY and CDR2 as SMNVEV (reference sequence). Losses at the gene ends were 5 bases for V and 6 bases for J; bases not matched to a gene: 4. The CDR3 contains 13 residues.

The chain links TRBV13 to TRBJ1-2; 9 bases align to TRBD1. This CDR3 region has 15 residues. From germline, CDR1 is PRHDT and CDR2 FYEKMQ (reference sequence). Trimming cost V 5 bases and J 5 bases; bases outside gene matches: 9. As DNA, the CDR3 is TGTGCCAGCAGCCCGTTAGTGACAGGGGGGTATGGCTACACCTTC. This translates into CASSPLVTGGYGYTF.

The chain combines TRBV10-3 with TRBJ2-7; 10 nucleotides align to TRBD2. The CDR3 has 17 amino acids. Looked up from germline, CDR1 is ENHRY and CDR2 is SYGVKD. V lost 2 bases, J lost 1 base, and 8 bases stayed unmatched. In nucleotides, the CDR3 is TGTGCCATCAGTGAGGCTCTAGCGGGGGAACGGTCCTACGAGCAGTACTTC. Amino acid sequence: CAISEALAGERSYEQYF.

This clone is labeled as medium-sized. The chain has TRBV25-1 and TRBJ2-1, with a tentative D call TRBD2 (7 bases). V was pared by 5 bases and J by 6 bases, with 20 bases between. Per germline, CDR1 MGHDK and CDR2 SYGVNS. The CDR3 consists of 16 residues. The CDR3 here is CASSPKGGWPSNEQFF. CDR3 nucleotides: TGTGCCAGCAGTCCGAAGGGGGGGTGGCCCTCCAATGAGCAGTTCTTC.

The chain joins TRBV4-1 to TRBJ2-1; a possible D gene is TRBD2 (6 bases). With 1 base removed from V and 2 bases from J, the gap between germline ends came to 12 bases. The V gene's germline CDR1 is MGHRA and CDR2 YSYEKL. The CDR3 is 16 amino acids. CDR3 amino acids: CASSQGGSGTYNEQFF. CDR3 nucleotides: TGCGCCAGCAGCCAAGGGGGTAGCGGAACCTACAATGAGCAGTTCTTC.

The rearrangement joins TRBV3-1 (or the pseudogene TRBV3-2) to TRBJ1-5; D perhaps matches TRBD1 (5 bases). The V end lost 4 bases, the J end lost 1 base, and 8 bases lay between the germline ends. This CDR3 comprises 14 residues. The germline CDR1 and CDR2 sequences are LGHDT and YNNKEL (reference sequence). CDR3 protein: CASSPEGSNQPQHF. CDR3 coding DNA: TGTGCCAGCAGCCCGGAGGGGAGCAATCAGCCCCAGCATTTT.

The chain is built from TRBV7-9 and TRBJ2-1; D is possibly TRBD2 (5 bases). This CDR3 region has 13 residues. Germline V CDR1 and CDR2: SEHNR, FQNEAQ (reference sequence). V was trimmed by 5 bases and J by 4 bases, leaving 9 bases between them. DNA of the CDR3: TGTGCCAGCAGCCGGGGAGTTTACAATGAGCAGTTCTTC. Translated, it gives CASSRGVYNEQFF.

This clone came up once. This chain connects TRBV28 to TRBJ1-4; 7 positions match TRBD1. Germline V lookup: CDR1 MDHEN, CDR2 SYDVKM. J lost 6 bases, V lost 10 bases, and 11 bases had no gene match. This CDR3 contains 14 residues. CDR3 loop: CATRGSEGDEKLFF. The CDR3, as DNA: TGTGCCACCAGGGGGTCGGAAGGGGATGAAAAACTGTTTTTT.

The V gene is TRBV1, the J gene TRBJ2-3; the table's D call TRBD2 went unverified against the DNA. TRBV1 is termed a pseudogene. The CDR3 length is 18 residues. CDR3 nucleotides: TGCACCAGCAGCCAAGCAAGCGGGAGCACCTGGAGTACAGATACGCAGTATTTT. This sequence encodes CTSSQASGSTWSTDTQYF.

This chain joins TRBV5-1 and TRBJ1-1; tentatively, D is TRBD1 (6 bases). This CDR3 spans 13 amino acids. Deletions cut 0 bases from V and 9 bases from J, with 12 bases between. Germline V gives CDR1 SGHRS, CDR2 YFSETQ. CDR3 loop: CASSLDQGFQAFF. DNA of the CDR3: TGCGCCAGCAGCTTGGACCAGGGGTTTCAAGCTTTCTTT.